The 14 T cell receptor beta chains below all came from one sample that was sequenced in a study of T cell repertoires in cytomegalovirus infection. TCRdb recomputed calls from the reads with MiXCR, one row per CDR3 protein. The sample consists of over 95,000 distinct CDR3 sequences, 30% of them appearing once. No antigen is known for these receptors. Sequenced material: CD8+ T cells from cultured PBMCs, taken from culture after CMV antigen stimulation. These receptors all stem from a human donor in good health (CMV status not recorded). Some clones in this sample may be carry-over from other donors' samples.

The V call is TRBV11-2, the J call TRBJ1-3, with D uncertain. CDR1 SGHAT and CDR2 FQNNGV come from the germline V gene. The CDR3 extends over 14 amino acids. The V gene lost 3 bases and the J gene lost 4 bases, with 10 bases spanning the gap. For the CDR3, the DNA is TGTGCCAGCAGCTTGTCCGGGAAAGGAAACACCATATATTTT. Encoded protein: CASSLSGKGNTIYF.

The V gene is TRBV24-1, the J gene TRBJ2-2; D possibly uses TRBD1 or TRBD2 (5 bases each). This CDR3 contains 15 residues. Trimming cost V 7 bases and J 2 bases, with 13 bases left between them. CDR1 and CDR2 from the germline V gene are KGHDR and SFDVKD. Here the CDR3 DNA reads TGTGCCACCAGCGTGGACGGGGCTAACACCGGGGAGCTGTTTTTT. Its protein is CATSVDGANTGELFF.

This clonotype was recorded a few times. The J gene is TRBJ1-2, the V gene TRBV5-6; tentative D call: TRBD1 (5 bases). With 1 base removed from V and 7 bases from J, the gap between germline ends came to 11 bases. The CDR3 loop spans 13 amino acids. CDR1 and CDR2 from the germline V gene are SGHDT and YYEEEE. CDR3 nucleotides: TGTGCCAGCAGCTTGAAGGGGCTGGGTGGCTACACCTTC. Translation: CASSLKGLGGYTF. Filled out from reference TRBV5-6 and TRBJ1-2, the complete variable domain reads DAGVTQSPTHLIKTRGQQVTLRCSPKSGHDTVSWYQQALGQGPQFIFQYYEEEERQRGNFPDRFSGHQFPNYSSELNVNALLLGDSALYLCASSLKGLGGYTFGSGTRLTVV.

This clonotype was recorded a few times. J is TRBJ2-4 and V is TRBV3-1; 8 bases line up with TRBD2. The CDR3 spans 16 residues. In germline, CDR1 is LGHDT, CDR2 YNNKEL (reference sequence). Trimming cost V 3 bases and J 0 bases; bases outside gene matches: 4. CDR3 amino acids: CASSQVSGEAKNIQYF. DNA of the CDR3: TGTGCCAGCAGCCAGGTTAGCGGGGAAGCCAAAAACATTCAGTACTTC. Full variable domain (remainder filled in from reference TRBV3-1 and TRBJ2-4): DTAVSQTPKYLVTQMGNDKSIKCEQNLGHDTMYWYKQDSKKFLKIMFSYNNKELIINETVPNRFSPKSPDKAHLNLHINSLELGDSAVYFCASSQVSGEAKNIQYFGAGTRLSVL.

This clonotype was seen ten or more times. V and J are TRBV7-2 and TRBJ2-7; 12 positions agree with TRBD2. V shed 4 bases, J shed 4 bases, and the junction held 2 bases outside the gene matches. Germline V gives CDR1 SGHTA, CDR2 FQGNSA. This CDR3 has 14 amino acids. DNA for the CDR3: TGTGCCAGCAGCTGGACTAGCGGGGCTTACGAGCAGTACTTC. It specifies CASSWTSGAYEQYF.

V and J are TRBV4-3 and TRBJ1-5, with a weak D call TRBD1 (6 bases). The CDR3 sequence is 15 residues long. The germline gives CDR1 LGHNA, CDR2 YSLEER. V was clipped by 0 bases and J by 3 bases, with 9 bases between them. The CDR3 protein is CASSQDRGDNQPQHF. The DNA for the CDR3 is TGCGCCAGCAGCCAAGATAGGGGGGACAATCAGCCCCAGCATTTT.

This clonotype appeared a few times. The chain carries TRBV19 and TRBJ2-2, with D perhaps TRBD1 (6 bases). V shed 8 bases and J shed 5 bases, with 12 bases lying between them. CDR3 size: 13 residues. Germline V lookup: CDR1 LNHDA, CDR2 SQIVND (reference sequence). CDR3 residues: CASGPQGTGELFF. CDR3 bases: TGTGCCAGTGGACCACAGGGAACCGGGGAGCTGTTTTTT.

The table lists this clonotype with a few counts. Here the CDR3 DNA reads TGTGCCAGCAGTTACGGTTTAAATCAGCCCCAGCATTTT. Amino acid sequence: CASSYGLNQPQHF. The chain couples TRBV6-5 to TRBJ1-5; D gene uncertain. CDR3 length: 13 residues. CDR1 is MNHEY, CDR2 SVGAGI, per germline. The V and J ends lost 2 bases and 4 bases respectively, with 6 bases between them.

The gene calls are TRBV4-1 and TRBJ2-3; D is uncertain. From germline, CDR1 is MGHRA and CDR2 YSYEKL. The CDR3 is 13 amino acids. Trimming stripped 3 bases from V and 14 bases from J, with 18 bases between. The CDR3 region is CASSHLLGPSLYF. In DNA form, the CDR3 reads TGCGCCAGCAGCCACCTTCTAGGTCCATCATTGTATTTT.

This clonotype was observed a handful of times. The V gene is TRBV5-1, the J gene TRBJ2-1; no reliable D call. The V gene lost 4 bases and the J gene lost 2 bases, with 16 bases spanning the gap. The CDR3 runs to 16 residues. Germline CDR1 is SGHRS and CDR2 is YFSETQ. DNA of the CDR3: TGCGCCAGCAGCGCCTCAGGTGGAGTGGCCTACAATGAGCAGTTCTTC. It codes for CASSASGGVAYNEQFF.

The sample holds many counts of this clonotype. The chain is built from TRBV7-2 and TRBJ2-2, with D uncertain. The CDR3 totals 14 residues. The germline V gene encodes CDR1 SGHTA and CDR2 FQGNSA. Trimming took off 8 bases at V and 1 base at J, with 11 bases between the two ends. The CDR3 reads CASPDGLNTGELFF. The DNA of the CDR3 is TGTGCCAGCCCAGACGGGTTGAACACCGGGGAGCTGTTTTTT.

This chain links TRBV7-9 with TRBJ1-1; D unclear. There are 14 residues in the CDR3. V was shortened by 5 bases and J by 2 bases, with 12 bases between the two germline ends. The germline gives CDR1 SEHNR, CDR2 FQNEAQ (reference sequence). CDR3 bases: TGTGCCAGCAGCCCCAAAGGGATAAACACTGAAGCTTTCTTT. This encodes CASSPKGINTEAFF.

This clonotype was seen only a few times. In DNA form, the CDR3 reads TGTGCCAGCAGCTTTCAGGGCCTGAACACCGGGGAGCTGTTTTTT. Translating it yields CASSFQGLNTGELFF. The chain has TRBV7-2 and TRBJ2-2; D is perhaps TRBD1 (5 bases). The CDR3 has 15 residues. Trimming removed 3 bases from V and 1 base from J, with 9 bases in between. Germline CDR1 reads SGHTA; CDR2 reads FQGNSA.

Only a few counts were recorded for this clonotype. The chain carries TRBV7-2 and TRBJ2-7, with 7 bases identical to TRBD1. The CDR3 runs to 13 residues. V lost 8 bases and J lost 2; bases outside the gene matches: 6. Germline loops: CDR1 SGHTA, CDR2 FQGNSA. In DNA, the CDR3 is TGTGCCAGCTCACAGGGGTCTCCCTACGAGCAGTACTTC. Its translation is CASSQGSPYEQYF.